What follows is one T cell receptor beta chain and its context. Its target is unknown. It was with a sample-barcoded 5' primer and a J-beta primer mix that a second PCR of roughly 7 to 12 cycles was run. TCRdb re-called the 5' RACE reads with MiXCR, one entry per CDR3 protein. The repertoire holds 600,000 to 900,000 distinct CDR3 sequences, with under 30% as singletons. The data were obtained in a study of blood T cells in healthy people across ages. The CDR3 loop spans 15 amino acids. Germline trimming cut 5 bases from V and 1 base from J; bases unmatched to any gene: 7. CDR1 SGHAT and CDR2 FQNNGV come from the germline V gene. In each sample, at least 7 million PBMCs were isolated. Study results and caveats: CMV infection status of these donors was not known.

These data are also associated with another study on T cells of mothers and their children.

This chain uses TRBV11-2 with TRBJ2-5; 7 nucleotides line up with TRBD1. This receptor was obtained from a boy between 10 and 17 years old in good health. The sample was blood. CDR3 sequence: CASSPTGDSQETQYF. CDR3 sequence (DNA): TGTGCCAGCAGCCCAACCGGGGACAGCCAAGAGACCCAGTACTTC.